The 5 T cell receptor beta chains below all came from one sample that was sequenced in a study of blood T cell repertoires in COVID-19. The table came from immunoSEQ multiplex PCR; TCRdb's copy has only in-frame clones and leaves some out. The sample carries 250,000 to 300,000 clones, around 83% recorded once. The sequenced sample consisted of peripheral blood. The receptors come from a young man with active or convalescent COVID-19.

The chain links TRBV9 to TRBJ1-1; TRBD1 might be the D (5 bases). The germline V gene has CDR1 SGDLS and CDR2 YYNGEE. Trimming left V 6 bases short and J 3 bases short, with 15 bases between. The CDR3 is 14 amino acids. The CDR3 DNA is TGTGCCAGCACCCTTGGGGGGGAGGACACTGAAGCTTTCTTT. Its protein product is CASTLGGEDTEAFF.

The chain employs TRBV4-1 and TRBJ2-5; D uncertain. Germline CDR1 MGHRA, CDR2 YSYEKL. This CDR3 has 13 residues. The V end lost 4 bases, the J end lost 5 bases, and 11 bases lay between the germline ends. Here the CDR3 DNA reads TGCGCCAGCAGCCCACCCGCGGCCGAGACCCAGTACTTC. Its protein product is CASSPPAAETQYF.

The rearrangement joins TRBV7-7 to TRBJ2-3; D call uncertain. This CDR3 region has 12 residues. Germline V gene lookup returns CDR1 SSHAT and CDR2 FNYEAQ (reference sequence). Trimming pared 5 bases from V and 6 bases from J, leaving 9 bases between. CDR3 residues: CASSPIQDTQYF. CDR3 bases: TGTGCCAGCAGCCCCATACAGGATACGCAGTATTTT.

The chain employs TRBV29-1 and TRBJ1-2, with 8 bases lining up with TRBD1. Germline V gene data show CDR1 as SQVTM and CDR2 as ANQGSEA. The length of the CDR3 is 13 residues. The junction had 2 bases not matched to a gene; V was cut back by 0 bases and J by 5 bases. The CDR3 coding sequence is TGCAGCGTTGAAGAGGACAGGGAATATGGCTACACCTTC. Translated: CSVEEDREYGYTF.

The CDR3 spells CASSGGLAGKQTQYF. The CDR3 coding sequence is TGTGCCAGCAGCGGCGGACTAGCGGGAAAGCAGACCCAGTACTTC. The V gene is TRBV7-9, the J gene TRBJ2-5, with 12 bases matching TRBD2. Germline V gene lookup returns CDR1 SEHNR and CDR2 FQNEAQ (reference sequence). Trimming took 5 bases from V and 6 from J; bases not matched to a gene: 7. This CDR3 is 15 amino acids long.